The clone carrying this T cell receptor (beta chain) was detected only a few times. Using its own MiXCR run on the 5' RACE reads, TCRdb lists one record per CDR3 protein. The sample holds about 320,000 distinct CDR3 sequences; around 12% are singletons and the top ten take about 3%. The sample is drawn from a study of T cells after yellow fever vaccination. Germline V lookup: CDR1 SEHNR, CDR2 FQNEAQ (reference sequence). The CDR3 length is 15 residues. The V and J ends lost 3 bases and 5 bases, in that order; junction bases with no gene match: 7. The input for sequencing was CD4+ T cells sorted from PBMCs, taken 15 days after the yellow fever booster vaccination. The receptor comes from a man in his late teens or twenties who received the YFV17D yellow fever vaccine. The genes are TRBV7-9 and TRBJ2-5; 9 bases are a match to TRBD2. The CDR3 here is CASSLIAGVTETQYF. CDR3 nucleotides: TGTGCCAGCAGCTTGATAGCGGGGGTAACGGAGACCCAGTACTTC.